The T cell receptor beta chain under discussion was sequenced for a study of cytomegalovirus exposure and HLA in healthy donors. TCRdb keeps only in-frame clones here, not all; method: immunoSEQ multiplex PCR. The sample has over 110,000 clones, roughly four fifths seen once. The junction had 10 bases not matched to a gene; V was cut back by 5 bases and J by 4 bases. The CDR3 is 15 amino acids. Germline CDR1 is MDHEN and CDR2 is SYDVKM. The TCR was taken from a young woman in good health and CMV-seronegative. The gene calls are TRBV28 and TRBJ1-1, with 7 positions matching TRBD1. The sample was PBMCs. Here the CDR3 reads CASSPIRTGVTEAFF. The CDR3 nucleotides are TGTGCCAGCAGTCCCATACGGACAGGCGTCACTGAAGCTTTCTTT. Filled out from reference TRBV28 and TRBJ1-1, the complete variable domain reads DVKVTQSSRYLVKRTGEKVFLECVQDMDHENMFWYRQDPGLGLRLIYFSYDVKMKEKGDIPEGYSVSREKKERFSLILESASTNQTSMYLCASSPIRTGVTEAFFGQGTRLTVV.